This paragraph covers one T cell receptor (beta chain) sequence. The table lists this clonotype with a few counts. The specificity of this receptor is unknown. One base away there is no much larger clone; base qualities are not given. Instrument on record: Illumina HiSeq 2500. Quantitative 5'-RACE with molecular barcodes was used to prepare TCR beta libraries. Concerning the study's data processing: A new computational method, built on a probabilistic model of VDJ rearrangement, was used to identify disease-linked TCR variants. TCRdb trimmed public reads at Q25 via fastp, called clones via MiXCR and kept in-frame beta chains. Rows matching on CDR3 protein sequence are summarized as one entry with the most common DNA and genes. The V and J calls and clone size are TCRdb's, not the authors'. Counted in this sample were approximately 400,000 distinct CDR3 sequences; more than 25% of them appeared once. The top ten constitute about 0.92% of the sample.

The sample originates from a study of CD8 T cells in ankylosing spondylitis (dated 2017 in TCRdb). Notes on the research overall: To find TCR variants linked to disease, the study profiled T cell receptor beta repertoires in ankylosing spondylitis patients and healthy donors. Peripheral blood samples were taken, and synovial fluid was additionally collected from ankylosing spondylitis patients. The whole study cohort included over 85 healthy donors and 25 ankylosing spondylitis patients. What the research found in general, with its limitations: Some TCR beta motif variants had previously been reported in synovial fluid and blood of reactive arthritis patients, which suggested common disease-initiation mechanisms. Significant enrichment of the disease-linked clones was reported in matched synovial fluid samples from ankylosing spondylitis patients. The disease-linked clones showed a CD8+ phenotype and occurred at relatively low frequencies in peripheral blood. Blood from ankylosing spondylitis patients appeared to be characterized by a TCR beta motif composed of 7 to 9 highly homologous amino acid variants.

From the cysteine through the phenylalanine, the CDR3 covers 15 amino acids. The retained sequence is limited to the CDR3, 45 bases, with the frame set at the first base. V was cut back by 6 bases and J by 3 bases, leaving a gap of 14 bases between them. As encoded in the germline V gene, CDR1 is MNHNS while CDR2 is SASEGT. Recombination linked TRBV6-1 to TRBJ2-2; the D gene is perhaps TRBD2, from 6 matching bases. The sample taken for sequencing was blood, either unsorted or a sorted T cell fraction (not recorded which). The receptor comes from a male donor with ankylosing spondylitis. CDR3 loop: CASSTSFSHTGELFF. The nucleotides are TGTGCCAGCAGCACTAGCTTTTCGCACACCGGGGAGCTGTTTTTT.